The sequence of this TCR beta chain was determined in a study of T cells in Graves' hyperthyroidism and ophthalmopathy. Overall study results and limits: Ophthalmopathy was predicted by the model a median of roughly 6 months ahead of onset. Through a model of 13 V-J features, ophthalmopathy was separated from stable hyperthyroidism.

V dropped 5 bases and J dropped 2 bases, with 11 bases sitting between them. The CDR3 extends over 14 amino acids. Germline V gene lookup returns CDR1 LNHDA and CDR2 SQIVND (reference sequence). Concerning this clonotype: The antigen is not known.

Diagnosis rested on symptoms, serum thyroxine and TRAb, thyroid ultrasound, and orbital computed tomography. The source material, RNA transcripts, was used to amplify TCR beta CDR3 regions. The HTBI set primed first-round TCR CDR3 RT-PCR. One entry per CDR3 protein, called by TCRdb with MiXCR from the multiplex PCR reads. The top ten clones hold less than 9.5% of a sample with approximately 700,000 distinct CDR3 sequences, about 45% of them seen once. The chain recombines TRBV19 with TRBJ2-3, with D possibly TRBD1 on 6 matching bases. The specimen sequenced was peripheral blood or thyroid tissue (not recorded which). The receptor's source is an adult man with Graves' disease, either hyperthyroidism or ophthalmopathy (not recorded which). CDR3 residues: CASSLDRYTDTQYF. Here the CDR3 DNA reads TGTGCCAGTAGTCTCGACAGGTACACAGATACGCAGTATTTT.